This T cell receptor beta chain came from a study of blood T cells in healthy people across ages. A minimum of 6.5 million PBMCs was isolated per sample. Findings and caveats of the study: Aged donors had fewer naive CD4+ cells and lower diversity than long-lived donors.

The V end lost 4 bases, the J end lost 8 bases, and 18 bases lay between the germline ends. Germline CDR1 is SGDLS and CDR2 is YYNGEE. The CDR3 length is 14 residues. Points on this clonotype: What it recognizes is unknown.

Primed by a sample-barcoded 5' primer and a J-beta primer mix, a second PCR proceeded for roughly 6 to 12 cycles. TCRdb itself ran the 5' RACE reads through MiXCR, one entry per CDR3 protein. The sample comprises hundreds of thousands of distinct CDR3 sequences, 35% to 60% of which are singletons, and roughly 18% rests with the top ten. This rearrangement joins TRBV9 to TRBJ1-2; tentative D call: TRBD1 (5 bases). Sequencing input: blood. This sequence was found in a man of 80 years or more in good health. The CDR3 bases are TGTGCCAGCAGCCCCGAGGGAGGGGCGGAGGGCTACACCTTC. Its protein is CASSPEGGAEGYTF.